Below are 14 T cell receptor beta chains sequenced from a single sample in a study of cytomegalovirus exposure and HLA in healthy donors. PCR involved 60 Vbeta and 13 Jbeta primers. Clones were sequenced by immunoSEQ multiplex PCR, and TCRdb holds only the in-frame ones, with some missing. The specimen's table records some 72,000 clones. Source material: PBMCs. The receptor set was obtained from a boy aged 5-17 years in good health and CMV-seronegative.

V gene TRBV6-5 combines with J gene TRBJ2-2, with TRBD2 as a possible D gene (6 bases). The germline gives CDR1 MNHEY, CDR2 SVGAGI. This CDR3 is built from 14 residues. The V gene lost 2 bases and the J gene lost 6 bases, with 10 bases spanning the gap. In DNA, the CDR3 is TGTGCCAGCAGTTACCCGGGCGGGGCCGGGGAGCTGTTTTTT. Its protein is CASSYPGGAGELFF.

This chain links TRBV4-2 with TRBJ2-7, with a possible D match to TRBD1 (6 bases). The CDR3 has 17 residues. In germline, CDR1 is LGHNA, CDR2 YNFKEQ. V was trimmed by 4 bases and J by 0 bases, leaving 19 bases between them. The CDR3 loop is CASSPYNGGPSSYEQYF. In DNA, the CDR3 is TGTGCCAGCAGCCCGTACAATGGGGGCCCTAGCTCCTACGAGCAGTACTTC.

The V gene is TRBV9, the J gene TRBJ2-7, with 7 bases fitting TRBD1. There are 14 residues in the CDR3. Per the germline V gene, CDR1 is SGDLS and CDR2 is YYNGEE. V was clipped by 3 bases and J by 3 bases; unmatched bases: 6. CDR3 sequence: CASSAGQSFYEQYF. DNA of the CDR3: TGTGCCAGCAGCGCGGGACAGTCATTCTACGAGCAGTACTTC.

Here the CDR3 reads CASSLEGGGGEQFF. CDR3 sequence (DNA): TGTGCCAGCAGCTTGGAGGGGGGAGGGGGTGAGCAGTTCTTC. V is TRBV7-6 and J is TRBJ2-1, with a possible D match to TRBD2 (7 bases). The V and J ends lost 3 bases and 9 bases respectively, with 15 bases between them. The CDR3 is 14 residues long. Germline V lookup: CDR1 SGHVS, CDR2 FNYEAQ.

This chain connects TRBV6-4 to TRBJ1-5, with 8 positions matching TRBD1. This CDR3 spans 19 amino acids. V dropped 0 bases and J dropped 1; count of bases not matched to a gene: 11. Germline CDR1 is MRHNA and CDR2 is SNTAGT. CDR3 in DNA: TGTGCCAGCAGTGACTCGGCCGAATCCAGGGGGCTGAGCAATCAGCCCCAGCATTTT. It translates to CASSDSAESRGLSNQPQHF.

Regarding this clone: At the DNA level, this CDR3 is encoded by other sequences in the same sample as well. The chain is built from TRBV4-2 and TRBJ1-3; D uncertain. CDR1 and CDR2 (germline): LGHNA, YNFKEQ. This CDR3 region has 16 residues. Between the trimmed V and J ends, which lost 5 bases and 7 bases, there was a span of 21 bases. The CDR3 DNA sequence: TGTGCCAGCAGCTCAGCCATTGCCGGGTTAGGCAACACCATATATTTT. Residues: CASSSAIAGLGNTIYF.

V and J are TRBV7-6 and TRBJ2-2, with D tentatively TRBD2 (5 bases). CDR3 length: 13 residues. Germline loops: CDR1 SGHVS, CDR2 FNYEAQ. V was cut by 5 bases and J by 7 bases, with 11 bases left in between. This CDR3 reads CASSPREGGELFF. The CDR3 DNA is TGTGCCAGCAGCCCTCGGGAAGGCGGGGAGCTGTTTTTT. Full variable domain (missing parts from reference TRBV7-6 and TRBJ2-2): GAGVSQSPRYKVTKRGQDVALRCDPISGHVSLYWYRQALGQGPEFLTYFNYEAQQDKSGLPNDRFSAERPEGSISTLTIQRTEQRDSAMYRCASSPREGGELFFGEGSRLTVL.

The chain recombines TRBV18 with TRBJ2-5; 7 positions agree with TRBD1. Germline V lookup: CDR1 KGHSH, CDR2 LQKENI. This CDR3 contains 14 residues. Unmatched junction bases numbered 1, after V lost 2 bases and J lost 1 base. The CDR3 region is CASSPAGGQETQYF. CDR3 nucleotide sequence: TGTGCCAGCTCACCAGCAGGGGGCCAAGAGACCCAGTACTTC.

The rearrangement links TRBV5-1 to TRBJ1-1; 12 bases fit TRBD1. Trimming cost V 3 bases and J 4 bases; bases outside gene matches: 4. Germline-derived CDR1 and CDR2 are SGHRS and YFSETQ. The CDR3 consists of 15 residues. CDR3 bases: TGCGCCAGCAGCTGGGGACAGGGGGCGCGCACTGAAGCTTTCTTT. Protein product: CASSWGQGARTEAFF.

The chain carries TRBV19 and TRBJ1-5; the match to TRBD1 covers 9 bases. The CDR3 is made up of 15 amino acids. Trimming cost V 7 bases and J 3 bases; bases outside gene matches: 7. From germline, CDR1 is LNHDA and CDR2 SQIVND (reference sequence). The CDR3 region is CASTLDRGDNQPQHF. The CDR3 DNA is TGTGCCAGTACCTTGGACAGGGGAGACAATCAGCCCCAGCATTTT.

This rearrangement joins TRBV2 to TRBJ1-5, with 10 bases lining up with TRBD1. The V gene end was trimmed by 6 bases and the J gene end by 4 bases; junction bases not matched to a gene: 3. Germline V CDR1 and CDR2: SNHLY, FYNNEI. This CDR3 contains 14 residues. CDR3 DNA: TGTGCCAGCAGCGGGACAGGGGCGAATCAGCCCCAGCATTTT. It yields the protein CASSGTGANQPQHF.

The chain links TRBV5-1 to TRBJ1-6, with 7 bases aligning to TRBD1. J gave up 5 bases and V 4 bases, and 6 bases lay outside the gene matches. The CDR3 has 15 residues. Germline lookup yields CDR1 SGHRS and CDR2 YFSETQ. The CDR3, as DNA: TGCGCCAGCAGCGGCGGACAGGAAGATAATTCACCCCTCCACTTT. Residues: CASSGGQEDNSPLHF.

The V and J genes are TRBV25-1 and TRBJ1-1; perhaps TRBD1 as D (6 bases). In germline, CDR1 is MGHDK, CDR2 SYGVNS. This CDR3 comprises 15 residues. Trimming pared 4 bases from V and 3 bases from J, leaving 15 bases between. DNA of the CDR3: TGTGCCAGCAGTGGTACGGGACACCTATACACTGAAGCTTTCTTT. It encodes CASSGTGHLYTEAFF.

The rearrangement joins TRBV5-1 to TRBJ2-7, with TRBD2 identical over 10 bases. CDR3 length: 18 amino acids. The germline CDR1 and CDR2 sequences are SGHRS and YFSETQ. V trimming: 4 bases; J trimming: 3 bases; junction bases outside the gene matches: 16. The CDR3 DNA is TGCGCCAGCAGCCTAGGGGTTTTTTTCACTAGCGGGGACTACGAGCAGTACTTC. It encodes CASSLGVFFTSGDYEQYF.